This T cell receptor (beta chain) is from a study of cytomegalovirus exposure and HLA in healthy donors (dated by TCRdb to 2016 to 2017). Describing the broader study: According to an earlier analysis of 587 of the donors, about 179 million T cells yielded approximately 120 million unique TCR beta sequences and about 300 Gb of sequence data. Along with the approximately 700-subject first cohort, a separate validation cohort of over a hundred different subjects was used. A later genetic analysis took genome-wide SNP genotypes for 398 of the 666 donors and used that subset as a discovery cohort. The later analysis used no new phenotypic data to find candidate immune exposures, relying instead on TCR beta sequences and their occurrence across donors. The study was designed to test whether signatures of past pathogen exposure could be identified by cataloging public T cell receptors. Using immunosequencing, the study profiled T cell repertoires from 500 to 800 subjects and related those repertoires to cytomegalovirus serostatus. Alongside the repertoire data, information on donor age, sex, ethnicity and CMV serostatus was compiled. Approximately 310 gigabases of sequencing data and approximately 91 million unique TCR sequences made up an early release that covered 500 to 700 HLA-typed donors. Of the roughly 420 genotyped donors, less than 90% were placed in the genetic ancestry cluster associated with self-reported Caucasian donors. The number of donors typed differed by locus, with 629-630 for A, B, C, DRB1 and DQB1, around 500 for DQA1, 606 for DPA1, and roughly 450 for DPB1. All discovery cohort repertoires had been generated on a single sequencing platform. An earlier analysis of 587 of the donors used high-throughput TCR beta sequencing to judge whether each TCR beta V gene segment behaved as functional or pseudogenic. To study patterns of TCR occurrence, a later analysis re-analyzed previously published TCR beta repertoires from more than 550 donors and added high-resolution HLA genotyping. About 5 DR-DQ haplotypes were handled as single units for association and clustering, since linkage in the cohort was strong. On average, about 240,000 unique TCR beta nucleotide sequences were sequenced per donor among 350 to 400 genotyped donors of the cohort, with 15% to 20% of those sequences being non-productive. HLA typing included class I and class II loci at four-digit resolution. To predict cytomegalovirus infection status, the study brought together high-throughput TCR immunosequencing, statistical association of individual TCRs with disease status, and machine learning. The study at large found these results: Across donors, most TCR sequences were observed very rarely, whereas some public TCRs were present in many individuals. Some IMGT-functional V segments, including TRBV6-2 and TRBV6-3, could not be told apart with the 87-base-pair reads, so those segments were excluded. A cluster of highly shared sequence variants was judged likely to be a technical artifact of the sequencing pipeline. According to a later genetic analysis, donors in an Asian-associated ancestry cluster had fewer N-insertions in productive TCRs than the approximately 650-donor mean. A later analysis found that HLA-associated TCR beta chains were more clonally expanded and had lower generation probabilities than equally common non-associated chains. Specific HLA alleles were associated with around 18,000 TCR beta sequences at a false discovery rate of 0.05 in a later analysis. The authors suggested that the approach could potentially be generalized to other disease states and immunological phenotypes. Cytomegalovirus status was reported to be diagnosed by the classifier with high specificity and sensitivity in both the original and validation cohorts. A later genetic analysis associated a missense DCLRE1C variant with V-gene and J-gene trimming of TCR beta chains, and an independent cohort replicated the association. Because HLA typing was unavailable for some donors at each locus, only the typed subset was used in association tests. In a later analysis, TCR association rates were found to vary across HLA loci, with the most associated TCRs seen for DRB1 alleles and the fewest for HLA-C alleles. In vitro tests confirmed that a few of the cytomegalovirus-associated TCR beta chains recognize cytomegalovirus antigens. In an earlier analysis of a few hundred of the donors, most TCR beta V segments were observed in productive rearrangements about 87% or about 30% of the time, broadly matching IMGT annotations. This cohort had only TCR beta chains sequenced, and the lack of alpha or paired-chain data limited which features could be detected. A further reported finding was that TCR beta sequences accurately predicted the HLA-A and HLA-B alleles for most subjects in the first cohort. Strong co-occurrence of HLA alleles, especially DR and DQ, made assigning TCR associations to individual alleles difficult. Sequencing depth was assumed to be roughly uniform across donors in the presence/absence analyses, though that assumption may not hold. Immune exposure information for the cohort was limited to CMV serostatus. According to a later analysis, parvovirus B19, influenza, CMV and Epstein-Barr virus appeared linked to several top co-occurrence clusters. Most CMV-associated TCR beta chains appeared to be HLA-restricted in a later analysis, and the HLA associations seemed to be driven largely by CMV exposure. Linkage disequilibrium might explain the correlated functional status among segregating V segments, but an unknown experimental factor could not be ruled out. About 17 rarely observed V segments, including chromosome 9 orphons, were excluded from the earlier analysis of about 500 of the donors because counts were too low. In the study, approximately 150 TCR beta chains were listed as associated with cytomegalovirus.

Libraries were made using the immunoSEQ multiplex PCR assay. The multiplex PCR relied on a mix of 60 forward primers for TCR Vbeta segments and 13 reverse primers for TCR Jbeta segments. The CDR3 region of rearranged TCR beta genes was amplified from genomic DNA with a multiplex PCR assay. On the Illumina HiSeq System, the amplified TCR beta libraries were sequenced as 87-base-pair reads. Regarding the original processing steps: A later analysis tallied around 87 million unique TCR beta chains across the 700 or so repertoires, and about 12 million of those chains were shared by two or more donors. A nearest-neighbor algorithm error-corrected the raw reads and collapsed the reads into unique sequences, merging closely related sequences to remove PCR and sequencing errors. CDR3 sequences were aligned to IMGT reference sequences to assign V, D and J gene segments. Each retained sequence needed at least a six-nucleotide match to both a V gene segment and a J gene segment. Rearrangements were called productive when the CDR3 lacked stop codons and stayed in frame with V and J; all others were non-productive. CDR3 was defined by IMGT convention, running from the second conserved V-encoded cysteine to the conserved J-encoded phenylalanine. The earlier analysis of roughly 590 of the donors excluded any sequence lacking an unambiguous match to a single V gene segment. In an earlier analysis of several hundred of the donors, V segments were called functional above 56.7% productive rearrangements and were called segregating when the between-donor standard deviation exceeded 5%. A statistical classification framework was developed to diagnose cytomegalovirus status using the catalog of TCR beta chain sequences. V and J gene assignment, in a later analysis, came from comparing TCR nucleotide sequences with IMGT/GENE-DB human TR gene sequences. In a later analysis, CDR3 sequences and most-parsimonious VDJ recombination scenarios were assigned using the TCRdist pipeline. A later analysis defined each TCR beta chain by its CDR3 amino acid sequence plus V-gene family, and excluded reads lacking a unique V-gene family. To address suspected cross-contamination and a sequencing artifact, a later analysis removed roughly 640 highly shared, low-generation-probability nucleotide sequences. In a later analysis, a clonal expansion index for each public chain was calculated from normalized within-repertoire ranks of inferred template counts. A later analysis computed generation probabilities with a VDJ recombination model fitted to out-of-frame rearrangements, and checked the results against IGoR. In a later analysis, TCR-TCR, TCR-HLA and TCR-CMV co-occurrence was scored with hypergeometric tests, and a repertoire-size bias correction was applied to TCR pairs. In a later analysis, false discovery rates were estimated by permuting HLA or CMV assignments 20 times. In a later analysis, co-occurring TCRs were grouped using DBSCAN, and TCRdist sequence similarity was added for clustering within HLA-allele-positive subsets. Co-occurrence clustering excluded repertoires with fewer than 30,000 or more than 120,000 public chains, plus five with anomalous nucleotide sharing. TCRdb retrieved this table from immuneACCESS and kept in-frame rearrangements only. Not all clones are present; in checked studies, unresolved V genes account for under half, and no reason is known for the remainder. That table supplies the V and J calls and clone size; D and trimming were determined from the DNA. The sample table shows about 200,000 clones, and about 81% are seen once. The ten largest clonotypes hold under 7.5% of the sample.

In total, 600 or so healthy bone marrow donors made up the cohort. All cohort members were sampled while nominally healthy, although unrecorded immune exposures were likely present. The donor tested CMV seropositive and was one of the 289 seropositive cohort members. Every donor gave a peripheral blood sample, and the peripheral blood mononuclear cells from that sample were used for TCR beta sequencing. Genomic DNA was extracted from the blood cell samples with the Qiagen DNeasy Blood Extraction Kit. This clone has a single count. Its antigen is still unknown. The record has no base qualities; no much larger clone is one base away. Trimming removed 0 bases from V and 8 bases from J, leaving 13 bases between the germline ends. The CDR3 sequence holds 14 residues, the cysteine and phenylalanine included. Of the read, only the CDR3 DNA is kept; its 42 bases are in frame from base 1. The germline V gene supplies CDR1 SGHRS and CDR2 YFSETQ.

The sequencing sample was made of PBMCs. Recombination linked TRBV5-1 to TRBJ2-3; a tentative D match to TRBD2 spans 5 bases. This TCR was sampled from a woman aged 45-60 years in good health and CMV-seropositive. The CDR3 region: CASSLGADSSTQYF. The sequence in DNA is TGCGCCAGCAGCTTGGGAGCGGATTCTAGTACGCAGTATTTT.